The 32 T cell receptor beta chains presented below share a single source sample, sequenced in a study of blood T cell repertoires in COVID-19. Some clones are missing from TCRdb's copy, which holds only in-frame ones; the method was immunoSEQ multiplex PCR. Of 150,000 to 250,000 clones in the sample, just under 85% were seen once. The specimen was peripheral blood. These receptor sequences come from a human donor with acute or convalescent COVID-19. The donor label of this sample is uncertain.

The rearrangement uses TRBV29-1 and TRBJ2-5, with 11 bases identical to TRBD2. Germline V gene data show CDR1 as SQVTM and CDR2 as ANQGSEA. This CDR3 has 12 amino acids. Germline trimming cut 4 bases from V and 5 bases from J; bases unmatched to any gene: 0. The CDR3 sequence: CSVGTSGETQYF. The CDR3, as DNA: TGCAGCGTTGGGACTAGCGGGGAGACCCAGTACTTC.

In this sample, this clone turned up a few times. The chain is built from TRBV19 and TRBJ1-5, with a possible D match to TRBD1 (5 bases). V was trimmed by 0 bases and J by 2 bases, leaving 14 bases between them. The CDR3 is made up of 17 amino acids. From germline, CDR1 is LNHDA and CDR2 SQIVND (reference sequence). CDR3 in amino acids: CASSIETGGTRNQPQHF. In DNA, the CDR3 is TGTGCCAGTAGTATAGAAACGGGAGGGACCCGCAATCAGCCCCAGCATTTT.

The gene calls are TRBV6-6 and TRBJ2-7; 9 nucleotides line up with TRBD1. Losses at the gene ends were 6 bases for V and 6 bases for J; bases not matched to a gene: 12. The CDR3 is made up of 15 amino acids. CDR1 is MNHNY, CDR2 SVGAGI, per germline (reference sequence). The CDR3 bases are TGTGCCAGCAGGACCCCCGGGACAGGGTTTAGCGAGCAGTACTTC. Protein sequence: CASRTPGTGFSEQYF.

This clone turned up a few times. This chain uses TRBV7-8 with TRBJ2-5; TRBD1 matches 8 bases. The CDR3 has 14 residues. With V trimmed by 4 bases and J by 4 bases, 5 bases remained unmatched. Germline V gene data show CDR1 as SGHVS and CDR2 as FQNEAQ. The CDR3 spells CASSSRQGRETQYF. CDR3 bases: TGTGCCAGCAGCTCCCGACAGGGGCGAGAGACCCAGTACTTC.

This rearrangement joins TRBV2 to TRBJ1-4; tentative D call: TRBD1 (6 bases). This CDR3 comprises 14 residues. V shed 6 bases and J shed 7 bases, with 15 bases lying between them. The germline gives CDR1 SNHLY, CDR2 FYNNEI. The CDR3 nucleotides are TGTGCCAGCAGGGGGGCAGGGTTAGGTGAAAAACTGTTTTTT. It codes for CASRGAGLGEKLFF.

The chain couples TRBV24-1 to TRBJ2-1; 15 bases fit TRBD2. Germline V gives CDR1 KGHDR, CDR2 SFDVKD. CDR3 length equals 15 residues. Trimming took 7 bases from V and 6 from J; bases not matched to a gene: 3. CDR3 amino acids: CATRQGLAGGNEQFF. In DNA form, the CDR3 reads TGTGCCACCAGGCAGGGACTAGCGGGAGGCAATGAGCAGTTCTTC.

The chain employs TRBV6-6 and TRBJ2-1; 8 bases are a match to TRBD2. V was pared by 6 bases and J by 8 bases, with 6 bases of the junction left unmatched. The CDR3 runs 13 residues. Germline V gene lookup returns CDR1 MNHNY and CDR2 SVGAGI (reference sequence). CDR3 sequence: CASSPRLAYEQFF. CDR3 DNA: TGTGCCAGCAGCCCACGACTAGCGTATGAGCAGTTCTTC.

The CDR3 DNA reads TGTGCCAGCAGTTTAACCGCCGGGAGCTATGGCTACACCTTC. It is translated as CASSLTAGSYGYTF. The V call is TRBV28, the J call TRBJ1-2; D not resolved. The CDR3 is 14 residues long. The germline CDR1 and CDR2 sequences are MDHEN and SYDVKM. V was pared by 2 bases and J by 4 bases, with 11 bases between.

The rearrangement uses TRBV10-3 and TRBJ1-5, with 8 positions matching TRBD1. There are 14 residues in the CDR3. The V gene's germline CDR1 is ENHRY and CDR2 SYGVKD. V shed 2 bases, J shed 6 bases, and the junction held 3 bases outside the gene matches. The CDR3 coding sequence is TGTGCCATCAGTGAGGGTGGACAGGGTCAGCCCCAGCATTTT. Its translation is CAISEGGQGQPQHF.

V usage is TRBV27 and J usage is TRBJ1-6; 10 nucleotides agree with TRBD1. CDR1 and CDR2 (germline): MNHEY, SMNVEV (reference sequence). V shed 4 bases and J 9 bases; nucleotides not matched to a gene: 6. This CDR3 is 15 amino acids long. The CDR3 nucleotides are TGTGCCAGCAGTTCGAGACAGGGGGCGGTTTCACCCCTCCACTTT. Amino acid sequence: CASSSRQGAVSPLHF.

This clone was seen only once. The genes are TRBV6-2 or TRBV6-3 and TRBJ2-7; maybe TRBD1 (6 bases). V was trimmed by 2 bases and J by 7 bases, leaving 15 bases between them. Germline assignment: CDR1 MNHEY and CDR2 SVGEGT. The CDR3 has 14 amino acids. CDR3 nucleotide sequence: TGTGCCAGCAGTTACCAGGGGCTCCTTGGTGAGCAGTACTTC. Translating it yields CASSYQGLLGEQYF.

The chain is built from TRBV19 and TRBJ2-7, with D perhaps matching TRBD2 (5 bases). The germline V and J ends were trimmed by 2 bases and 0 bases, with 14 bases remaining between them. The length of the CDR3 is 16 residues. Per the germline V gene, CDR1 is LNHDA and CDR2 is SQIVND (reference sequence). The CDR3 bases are TGTGCCAGTAGTATATTGGGCGGGTTGAGCTCCTACGAGCAGTACTTC. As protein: CASSILGGLSSYEQYF.

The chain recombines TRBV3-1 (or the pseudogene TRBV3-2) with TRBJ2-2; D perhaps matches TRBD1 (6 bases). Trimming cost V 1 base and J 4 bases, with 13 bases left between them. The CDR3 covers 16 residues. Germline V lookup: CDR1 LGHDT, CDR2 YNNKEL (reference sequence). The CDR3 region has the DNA TGTGCCAGCAGCCAAGGGCAGGGGATTATCACCGGGGAGCTGTTTTTT. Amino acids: CASSQGQGIITGELFF.

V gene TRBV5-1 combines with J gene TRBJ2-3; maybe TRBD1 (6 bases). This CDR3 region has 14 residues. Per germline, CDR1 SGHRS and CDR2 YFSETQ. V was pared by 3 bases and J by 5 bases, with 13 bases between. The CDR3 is CASSWTGQLDTQYF. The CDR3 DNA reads TGCGCCAGCAGCTGGACCGGACAGTTAGATACGCAGTATTTT.

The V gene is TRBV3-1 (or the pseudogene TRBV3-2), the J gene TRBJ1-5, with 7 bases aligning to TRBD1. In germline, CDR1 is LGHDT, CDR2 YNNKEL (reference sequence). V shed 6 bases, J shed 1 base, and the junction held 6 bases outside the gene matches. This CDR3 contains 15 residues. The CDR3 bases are TGTGCCAGCAGTCCGACAGGGCAGAGCAATCAGCCCCAGCATTTT. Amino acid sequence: CASSPTGQSNQPQHF.

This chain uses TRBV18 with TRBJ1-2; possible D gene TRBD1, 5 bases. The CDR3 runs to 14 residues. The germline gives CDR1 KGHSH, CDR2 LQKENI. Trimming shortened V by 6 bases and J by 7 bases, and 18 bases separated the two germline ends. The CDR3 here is CASSQGLGLFGYTF. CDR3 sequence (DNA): TGTGCCAGCTCTCAGGGCCTGGGATTATTTGGCTACACCTTC.

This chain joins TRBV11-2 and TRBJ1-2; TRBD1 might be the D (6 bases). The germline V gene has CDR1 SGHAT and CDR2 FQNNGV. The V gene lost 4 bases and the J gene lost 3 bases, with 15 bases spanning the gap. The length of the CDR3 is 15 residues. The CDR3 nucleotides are TGTGCCAGCAGCTCTCGCCCACAGGGTGACTATGGCTACACCTTC. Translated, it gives CASSSRPQGDYGYTF. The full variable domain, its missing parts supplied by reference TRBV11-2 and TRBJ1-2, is EAGVAQSPRYKIIEKRQSVAFWCNPISGHATLYWYQQILGQGPKLLIQFQNNGVVDDSQLPKDRFSAERLKGVDSTLKIQPAKLEDSAVYLCASSSRPQGDYGYTFGSGTRLTVV.

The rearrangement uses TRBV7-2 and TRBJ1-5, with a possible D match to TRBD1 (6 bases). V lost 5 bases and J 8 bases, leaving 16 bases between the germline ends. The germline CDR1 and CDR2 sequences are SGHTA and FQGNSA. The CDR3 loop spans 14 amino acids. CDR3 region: CASSRSGRGEPQHF. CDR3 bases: TGTGCCAGCAGCCGTTCGGGCAGGGGAGAGCCCCAGCATTTT. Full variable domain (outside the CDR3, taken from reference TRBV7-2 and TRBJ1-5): GAGVSQSPSNKVTEKGKDVELRCDPISGHTALYWYRQSLGQGLEFLIYFQGNSAPDKSGLPSDRFSAERTGGSVSTLTIQRTQQEDSAVYLCASSRSGRGEPQHFGDGTRLSIL.

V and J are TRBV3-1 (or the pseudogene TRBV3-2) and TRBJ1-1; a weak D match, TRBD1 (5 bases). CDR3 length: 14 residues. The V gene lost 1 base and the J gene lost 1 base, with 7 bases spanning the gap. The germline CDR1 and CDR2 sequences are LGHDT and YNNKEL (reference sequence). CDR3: CASSQGQTNTEAFF. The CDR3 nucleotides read TGTGCCAGCAGCCAAGGACAGACGAACACTGAAGCTTTCTTT.

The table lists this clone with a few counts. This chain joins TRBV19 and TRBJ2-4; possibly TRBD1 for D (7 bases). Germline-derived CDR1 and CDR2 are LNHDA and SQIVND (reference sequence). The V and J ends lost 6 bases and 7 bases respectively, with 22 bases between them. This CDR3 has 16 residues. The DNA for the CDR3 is TGTGCCAGTAGCCACCCCCCAGAGGCAGGGGGGAACATTCAGTACTTC. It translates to CASSHPPEAGGNIQYF.

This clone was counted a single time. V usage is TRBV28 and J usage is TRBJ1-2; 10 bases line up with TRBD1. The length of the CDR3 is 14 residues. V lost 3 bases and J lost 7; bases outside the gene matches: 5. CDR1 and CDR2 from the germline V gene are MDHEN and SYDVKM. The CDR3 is CASSFPGQGSGYTF. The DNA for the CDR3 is TGTGCCAGCAGTTTTCCGGGACAGGGGAGTGGCTACACCTTC.

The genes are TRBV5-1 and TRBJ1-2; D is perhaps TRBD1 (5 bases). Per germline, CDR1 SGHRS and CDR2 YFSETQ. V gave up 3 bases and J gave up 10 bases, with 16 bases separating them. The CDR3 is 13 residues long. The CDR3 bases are TGCGCCAGCAGCTCCGGGGGGGACCATCACTACACCTTC. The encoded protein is CASSSGGDHHYTF.

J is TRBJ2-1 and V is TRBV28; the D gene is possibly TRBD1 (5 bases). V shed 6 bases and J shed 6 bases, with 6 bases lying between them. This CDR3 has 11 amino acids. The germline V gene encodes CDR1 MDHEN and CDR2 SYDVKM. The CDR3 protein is CASRGPNEQFF. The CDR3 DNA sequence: TGTGCCAGCAGGGGGCCCAATGAGCAGTTCTTC.

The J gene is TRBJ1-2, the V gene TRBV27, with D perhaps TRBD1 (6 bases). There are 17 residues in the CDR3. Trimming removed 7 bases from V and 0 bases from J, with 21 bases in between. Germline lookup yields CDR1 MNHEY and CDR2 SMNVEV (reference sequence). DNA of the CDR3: TGTGCCAGCACCACTTATGGAACCAGGGGACCTAACTATGGCTACACCTTC. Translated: CASTTYGTRGPNYGYTF.

This chain's CDR3 is CASSSGGAQETQYF. DNA for the CDR3: TGTGCCAGCTCATCAGGGGGCGCACAAGAGACCCAGTACTTC. The chain is built from TRBV18 and TRBJ2-5, with 8 nucleotides matching TRBD1. This CDR3 comprises 14 residues. The junction had 4 bases not matched to a gene; V was cut back by 5 bases and J by 2 bases. Germline V lookup: CDR1 KGHSH, CDR2 LQKENI.

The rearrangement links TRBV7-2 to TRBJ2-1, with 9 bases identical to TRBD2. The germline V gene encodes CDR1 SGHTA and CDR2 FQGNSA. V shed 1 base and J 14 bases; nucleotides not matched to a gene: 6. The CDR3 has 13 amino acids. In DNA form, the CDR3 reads TGTGCCAGCAGCTTAGGTGGGACTAGCAAGGAGTTCTTC. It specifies CASSLGGTSKEFF.

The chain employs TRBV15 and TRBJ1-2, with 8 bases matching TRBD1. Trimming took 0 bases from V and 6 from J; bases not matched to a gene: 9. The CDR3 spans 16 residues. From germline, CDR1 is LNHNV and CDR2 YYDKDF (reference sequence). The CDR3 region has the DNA TGTGCCACCAGCAGAGATCTGGCAGGGGGCTTGAATGGCTACACCTTC. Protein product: CATSRDLAGGLNGYTF.

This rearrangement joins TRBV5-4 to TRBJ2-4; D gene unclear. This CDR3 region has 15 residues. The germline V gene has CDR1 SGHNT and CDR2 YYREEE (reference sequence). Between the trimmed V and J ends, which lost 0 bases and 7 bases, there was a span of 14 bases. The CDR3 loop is CASSLDPVVGNIQYF. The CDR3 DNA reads TGTGCCAGCAGCTTGGATCCGGTCGTCGGGAACATTCAGTACTTC.

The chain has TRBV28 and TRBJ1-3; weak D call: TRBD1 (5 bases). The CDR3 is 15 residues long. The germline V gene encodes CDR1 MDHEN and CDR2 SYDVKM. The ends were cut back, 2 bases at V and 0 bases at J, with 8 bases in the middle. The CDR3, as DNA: TGTGCCAGCAGTTTAAGGGGTTTCTCTGGAAACACCATATATTTT. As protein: CASSLRGFSGNTIYF.

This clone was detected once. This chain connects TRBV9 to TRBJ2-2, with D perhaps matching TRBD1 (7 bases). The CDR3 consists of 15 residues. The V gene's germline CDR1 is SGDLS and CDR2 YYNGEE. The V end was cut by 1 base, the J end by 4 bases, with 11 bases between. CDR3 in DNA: TGTGCCAGCAGCGTAACGCAGGGGGGCACCGGGGAGCTGTTTTTT. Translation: CASSVTQGGTGELFF.

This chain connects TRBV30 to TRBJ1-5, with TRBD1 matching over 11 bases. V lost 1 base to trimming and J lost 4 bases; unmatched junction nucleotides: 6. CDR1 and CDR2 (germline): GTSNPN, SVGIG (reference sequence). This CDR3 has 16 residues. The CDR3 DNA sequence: TGTGCCTGGAGTGATTCCGGGACAGGGGGAAATCAGCCCCAGCATTTT. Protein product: CAWSDSGTGGNQPQHF. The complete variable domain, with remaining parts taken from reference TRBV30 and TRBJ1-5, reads SQTIHQWPATLVQPVGSPLSLECTVEGTSNPNLYWYRQAAGRGLQLLFYSVGIGQISSEVPQNLSASRPQDRQFILSSKKLLLSDSGFYLCAWSDSGTGGNQPQHFGDGTRLSIL.

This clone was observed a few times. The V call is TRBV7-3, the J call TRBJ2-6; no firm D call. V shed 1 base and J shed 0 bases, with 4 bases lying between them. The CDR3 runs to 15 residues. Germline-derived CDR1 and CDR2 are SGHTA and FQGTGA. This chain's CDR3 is CASSLRASGANVLTF. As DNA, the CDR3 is TGTGCCAGCAGCTTAAGGGCCTCTGGGGCCAACGTCCTGACTTTC.